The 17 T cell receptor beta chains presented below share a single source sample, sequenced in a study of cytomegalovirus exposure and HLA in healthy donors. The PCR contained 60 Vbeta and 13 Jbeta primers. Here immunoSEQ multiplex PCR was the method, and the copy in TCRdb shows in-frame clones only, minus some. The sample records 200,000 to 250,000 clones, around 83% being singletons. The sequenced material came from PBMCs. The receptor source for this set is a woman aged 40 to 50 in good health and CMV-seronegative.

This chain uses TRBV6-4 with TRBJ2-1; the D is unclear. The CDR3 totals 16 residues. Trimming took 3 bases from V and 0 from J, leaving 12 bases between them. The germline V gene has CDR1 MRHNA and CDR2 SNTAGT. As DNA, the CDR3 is TGTGCCAGCAGTGAAGGTTCACGGAGCTCCTACAATGAGCAGTTCTTC. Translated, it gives CASSEGSRSSYNEQFF.

This chain's CDR3 is CASSSPGQGNQPQHF. The CDR3 nucleotides read TGTGCCAGTAGCTCCCCTGGACAGGGGAATCAGCCCCAGCATTTT. V is TRBV19 and J is TRBJ1-5; TRBD1 matches at 9 bases. CDR1 LNHDA and CDR2 SQIVND come from the germline V gene (reference sequence). The junction had 7 bases not matched to a gene; V was cut back by 6 bases and J by 4 bases. This CDR3 has 15 residues.

DNA for the CDR3: TGTGCCAGTACCCCGACAGGGGGAGTCGATACGCAGTATTTT. Its protein is CASTPTGGVDTQYF. The genes are TRBV19 and TRBJ2-3; the match to TRBD1 covers 9 bases. CDR3 length: 14 amino acids. Germline trimming cut 7 bases from V and 6 bases from J; bases unmatched to any gene: 8. Germline lookup yields CDR1 LNHDA and CDR2 SQIVND (reference sequence).

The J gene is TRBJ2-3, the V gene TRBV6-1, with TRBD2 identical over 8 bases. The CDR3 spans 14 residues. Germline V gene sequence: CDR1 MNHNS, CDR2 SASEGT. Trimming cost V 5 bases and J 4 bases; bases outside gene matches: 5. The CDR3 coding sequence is TGTGCCAGCAGTAGCGGGAGTGAATCAGATACGCAGTATTTT. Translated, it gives CASSSGSESDTQYF.

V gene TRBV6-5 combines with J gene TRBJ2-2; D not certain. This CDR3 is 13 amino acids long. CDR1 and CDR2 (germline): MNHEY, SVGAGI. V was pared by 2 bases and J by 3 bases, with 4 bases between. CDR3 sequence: CASSYLYTGELFF. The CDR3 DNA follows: TGTGCCAGCAGTTACCTCTACACCGGGGAGCTGTTTTTT.

DNA of the CDR3: TGTGCCAGCAGTCCCGGCCAGGGGGCGAACTATGGCTACACCTTC. This gives the protein CASSPGQGANYGYTF. The chain couples TRBV28 to TRBJ1-2, with 8 bases lining up with TRBD1. Germline CDR1 and CDR2: MDHEN and SYDVKM. V dropped 5 bases and J dropped 2; count of bases not matched to a gene: 7. The CDR3 sequence is 15 residues long.

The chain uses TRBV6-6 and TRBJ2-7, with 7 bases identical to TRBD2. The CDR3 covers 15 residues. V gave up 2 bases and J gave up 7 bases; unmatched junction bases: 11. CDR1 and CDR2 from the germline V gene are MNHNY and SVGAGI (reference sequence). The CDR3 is CASSYPGLGGGEQYF. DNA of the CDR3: TGTGCCAGCAGTTACCCCGGGCTGGGGGGAGGGGAGCAGTACTTC.

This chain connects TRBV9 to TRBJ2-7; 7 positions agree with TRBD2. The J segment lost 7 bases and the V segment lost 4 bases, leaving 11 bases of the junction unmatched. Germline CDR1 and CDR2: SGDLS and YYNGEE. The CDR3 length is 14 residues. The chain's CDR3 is CASSTSGVLGEQYF. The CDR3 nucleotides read TGTGCCAGCAGCACCAGCGGGGTACTCGGGGAGCAGTACTTC.

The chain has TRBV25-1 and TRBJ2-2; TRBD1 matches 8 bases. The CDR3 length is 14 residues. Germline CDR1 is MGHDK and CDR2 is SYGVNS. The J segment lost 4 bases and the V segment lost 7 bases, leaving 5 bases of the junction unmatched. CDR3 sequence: CASTRTGLTGELFF. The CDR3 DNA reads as TGTGCCAGCACGCGGACAGGGCTCACCGGGGAGCTGTTTTTT. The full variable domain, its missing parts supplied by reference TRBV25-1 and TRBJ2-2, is EADIYQTPRYLVIGTGKKITLECSQTMGHDKMYWYQQDPGMELHLIHYSYGVNSTEKGDLSSESTVSRIRTEHFPLTLESARPSHTSQYLCASTRTGLTGELFFGEGSRLTVL.

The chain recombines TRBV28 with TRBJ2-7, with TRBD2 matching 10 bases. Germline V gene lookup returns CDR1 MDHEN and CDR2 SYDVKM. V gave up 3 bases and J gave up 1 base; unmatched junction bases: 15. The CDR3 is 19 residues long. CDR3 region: CASSLILGASGSASYEQYF. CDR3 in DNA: TGTGCCAGCAGTTTGATACTCGGGGCTAGCGGGAGCGCTTCCTACGAGCAGTACTTC.

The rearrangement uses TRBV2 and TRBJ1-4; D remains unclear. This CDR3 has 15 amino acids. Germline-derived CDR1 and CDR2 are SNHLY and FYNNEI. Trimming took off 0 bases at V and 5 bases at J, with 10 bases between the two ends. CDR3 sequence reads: CASSEARVRNEKLFF. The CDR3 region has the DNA TGTGCCAGCAGTGAAGCGAGGGTGCGGAATGAAAAACTGTTTTTT.

DNA of the CDR3: TGTGCCAGCAGGACGGCAGGGGGCGGGCAGCCCCAGCATTTT. Translating it yields CASRTAGGGQPQHF. The J gene is TRBJ1-5, the V gene TRBV28; TRBD1 aligns across 8 bases. Trimming cost V 6 bases and J 7 bases; bases outside gene matches: 8. CDR3 length: 14 amino acids. Germline values: CDR1 MDHEN, CDR2 SYDVKM. Looking up the rest from reference TRBV28 and TRBJ1-5 gives the full variable domain: DVKVTQSSRYLVKRTGEKVFLECVQDMDHENMFWYRQDPGLGLRLIYFSYDVKMKEKGDIPEGYSVSREKKERFSLILESASTNQTSMYLCASRTAGGGQPQHFGDGTRLSIL.

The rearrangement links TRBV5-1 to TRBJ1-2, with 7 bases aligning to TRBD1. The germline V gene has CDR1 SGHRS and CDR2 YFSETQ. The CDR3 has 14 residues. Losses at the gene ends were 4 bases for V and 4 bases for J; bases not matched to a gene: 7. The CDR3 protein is CASSNPDRTYGYTF. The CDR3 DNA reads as TGCGCCAGCAGCAACCCGGACAGGACCTATGGCTACACCTTC.

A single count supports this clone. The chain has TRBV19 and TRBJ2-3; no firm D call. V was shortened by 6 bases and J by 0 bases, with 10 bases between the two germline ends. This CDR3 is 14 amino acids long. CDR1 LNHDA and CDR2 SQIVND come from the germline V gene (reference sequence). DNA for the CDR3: TGTGCCAGTAGGGCCCCCGTTAGCACAGATACGCAGTATTTT. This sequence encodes CASRAPVSTDTQYF.

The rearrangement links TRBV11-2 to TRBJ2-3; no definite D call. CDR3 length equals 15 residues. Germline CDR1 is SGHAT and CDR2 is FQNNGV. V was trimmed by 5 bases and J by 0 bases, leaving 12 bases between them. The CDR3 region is CASSVFSFSTDTQYF. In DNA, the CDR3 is TGTGCCAGCAGCGTTTTCTCCTTTAGCACAGATACGCAGTATTTT.

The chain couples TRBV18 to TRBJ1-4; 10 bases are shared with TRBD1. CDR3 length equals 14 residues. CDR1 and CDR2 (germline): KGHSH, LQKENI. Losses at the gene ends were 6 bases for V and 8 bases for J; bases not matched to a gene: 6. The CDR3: CASSLDRGSEKLFF. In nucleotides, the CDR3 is TGTGCCAGCTCTCTGGACAGGGGGAGCGAAAAACTGTTTTTT.

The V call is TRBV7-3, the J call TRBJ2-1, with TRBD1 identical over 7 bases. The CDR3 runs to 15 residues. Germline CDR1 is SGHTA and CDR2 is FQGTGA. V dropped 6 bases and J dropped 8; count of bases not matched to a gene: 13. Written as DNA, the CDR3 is TGTGCCAGCAGGTCCGGGACAGCCCTAGGGTATGAGCAGTTCTTC. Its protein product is CASRSGTALGYEQFF.